Shown below are 32 T cell receptor beta chains from a single sample sequenced in a study of cytomegalovirus exposure and HLA in healthy donors. PCR amplification relied on 60 Vbeta primers (plus 13 Jbeta primers). Only in-frame clones appear in the TCRdb table, and some are missing; sequencing was by immunoSEQ multiplex PCR. The data show about 110,000 clones, 70% to 85% seen once. Sequencing was done on a sample of PBMCs. All receptors derive from a woman under 30 in good health and CMV-seronegative.

The chain couples TRBV4-2 to TRBJ1-1; D may be TRBD1 (6 bases). Trimming took off 1 base at V and 5 bases at J, with 14 bases between the two ends. CDR3 length: 15 amino acids. Germline V CDR1 and CDR2: LGHNA, YNFKEQ. For the CDR3, the DNA is TGTGCCAGCAGCCAAGGTACAGGGCAATGGACTGAAGCTTTCTTT. Its translation is CASSQGTGQWTEAFF.

The chain recombines TRBV28 with TRBJ2-3, with TRBD2 identical over 8 bases. V gave up 6 bases and J gave up 1 base; unmatched junction bases: 3. From germline, CDR1 is MDHEN and CDR2 SYDVKM. The CDR3 loop spans 14 amino acids. CDR3 in DNA: TGTGCCAGCAGCTTGACTAGCGGCACAGATACGCAGTATTTT. It is translated as CASSLTSGTDTQYF.

The chain recombines TRBV7-2 with TRBJ1-1; 7 nucleotides agree with TRBD1. V was clipped by 5 bases and J by 3 bases; unmatched bases: 12. Germline CDR1 is SGHTA and CDR2 is FQGNSA. The CDR3 sequence is 16 residues long. DNA for the CDR3: TGTGCCAGCAGCCCGGGACAGTTTATAACGGACACTGAAGCTTTCTTT. It is translated as CASSPGQFITDTEAFF.

The gene calls are TRBV2 and TRBJ2-7; TRBD2 is a possible D gene (7 bases). The CDR3 loop spans 12 amino acids. Germline V CDR1 and CDR2: SNHLY, FYNNEI. V gave up 10 bases and J gave up 3 bases, with 13 bases separating them. CDR3 protein: CATRGGGYEQYV. In DNA form, the CDR3 reads TGTGCCACCCGAGGGGGGGGCTACGAGCAGTACGTC.

The chain carries TRBV6-4 and TRBJ2-6; D unclear. Germline CDR1 and CDR2: MRHNA and SNTAGT. V was shortened by 5 bases and J by 0 bases, with 17 bases between the two germline ends. The CDR3 is made up of 18 amino acids. CDR3 protein: CASSKAENSLSGANVLTF. The CDR3 DNA follows: TGTGCCAGCAGTAAAGCAGAAAACAGTCTCTCTGGGGCCAACGTCCTGACTTTC.

CDR3 residues: CASSTQSNYGYTF. CDR3 in DNA: TGTGCCAGCAGCACACAATCGAACTATGGCTACACCTTC. This chain connects TRBV6-1 to TRBJ1-2; D is uncertain. This CDR3 region has 13 residues. Trimming took 6 bases from V and 2 from J, leaving 10 bases between them. Looked up from germline, CDR1 is MNHNS and CDR2 is SASEGT.

This chain uses TRBV5-8 with TRBJ2-2; D may be TRBD1 (5 bases). V lost 1 base and J lost 6, with 25 bases in between. The CDR3 runs 19 residues. Germline CDR1 reads SGHTS; CDR2 reads YDEGEE. CDR3: CASSLTQGGIVVGSGELFF. The CDR3 coding sequence is TGTGCCAGCAGCTTGACCCAGGGTGGAATAGTGGTCGGTTCCGGGGAGCTGTTTTTT.

This clone was counted only a few times. The genes are TRBV28 and TRBJ1-6, with 7 bases matching TRBD1. The CDR3 length is 15 residues. V dropped 6 bases and J dropped 7; count of bases not matched to a gene: 9. Germline CDR1 MDHEN, CDR2 SYDVKM. The CDR3 DNA follows: TGTGCCAGCAGCTACCCGGGACAGCTCAATTCACCCCTCCACTTT. Its translation: CASSYPGQLNSPLHF.

J is TRBJ2-3 and V is TRBV19; 8 bases agree with TRBD1. Germline V CDR1 and CDR2: LNHDA, SQIVND (reference sequence). This CDR3 region has 12 residues. The V and J ends lost 11 bases and 5 bases, in that order; junction bases with no gene match: 6. The CDR3 loop is CAGYRGEDTQYF. DNA for the CDR3: TGTGCCGGGTACAGGGGGGAAGATACGCAGTATTTT.

This clone appeared a single time. CDR3 in amino acids: CASTQGRVGEQYF. In DNA form, the CDR3 reads TGTGCCAGCACCCAAGGTCGGGTTGGGGAGCAGTACTTC. This sequence joins TRBV19 and TRBJ2-7; D remains ambiguous. The CDR3 is 13 residues long. Trimming left V 9 bases short and J 7 bases short, with 19 bases between. Per the germline V gene, CDR1 is LNHDA and CDR2 is SQIVND (reference sequence).

The chain has TRBV6-5 and TRBJ1-1; TRBD1 might be the D (5 bases). Germline CDR1 MNHEY, CDR2 SVGAGI. With 6 bases removed from V and 3 bases from J, the gap between germline ends came to 8 bases. There are 12 residues in the CDR3. The CDR3 DNA reads TGTGCCAGCAGCACAGGCTACACTGAAGCTTTCTTT. Translating it yields CASSTGYTEAFF.

The rearrangement uses TRBV9 and TRBJ1-2, with TRBD1 identical over 7 bases. This CDR3 is built from 12 residues. Germline V gene sequence: CDR1 SGDLS, CDR2 YYNGEE. J lost 6 bases, V lost 5 bases, and 4 bases had no gene match. This chain's CDR3 is CASRSTGHGYTF. In DNA, the CDR3 is TGTGCCAGCAGATCGACAGGGCATGGCTACACCTTC. Combining the CDR3 with reference TRBV9 and TRBJ1-2 gives the whole variable domain DSGVTQTPKHLITATGQRVTLRCSPRSGDLSVYWYQQSLDQGLQFLIQYYNGEERAKGNILERFSAQQFPDLHSELNLSSLELGDSALYFCASRSTGHGYTFGSGTRLTVV.

The chain links TRBV7-2 to TRBJ2-3; the D is unclear. Per the germline V gene, CDR1 is SGHTA and CDR2 is FQGNSA. The CDR3 is 15 residues long. Trimming pared 0 bases from V and 0 bases from J, leaving 7 bases between. CDR3 in DNA: TGTGCCAGCAGCTTAGCCCTACTTAGCACAGATACGCAGTATTTT. Residues: CASSLALLSTDTQYF.

The gene calls are TRBV10-1 and TRBJ1-1, with unresolved D. V lost 2 bases to trimming and J lost 3 bases, with 10 bases between them. This CDR3 is 14 amino acids long. In germline, CDR1 is WNHNN, CDR2 SYGVQD (reference sequence). In nucleotides, the CDR3 is TGCGCCAGCAGTGAGAGCAGCGAGGACACTGAAGCTTTCTTT. Protein: CASSESSEDTEAFF.

The DNA of the CDR3 is TGTGCCATCGGGGGGGACTCTGCGACAGATACGCAGTATTTT. Translating it yields CAIGGDSATDTQYF. The chain is built from TRBV10-3 and TRBJ2-3; 7 bases match TRBD2. Germline V lookup: CDR1 ENHRY, CDR2 SYGVKD. The CDR3 is made up of 14 amino acids. The J segment lost 3 bases and the V segment lost 8 bases, leaving 8 bases of the junction unmatched.

The chain uses TRBV18 and TRBJ2-1; 11 bases align to TRBD1. CDR3 size: 16 residues. CDR1 is KGHSH and CDR2 is LQKENI in the germline V gene. V was clipped by 0 bases and J by 5 bases; unmatched bases: 3. CDR3 sequence (DNA): TGTGCCAGCTCACCACCGGACAGGGGGCGCGACAATGAGCAGTTCTTC. Its translation: CASSPPDRGRDNEQFF.

In this sample, this clone turned up once. Written as DNA, the CDR3 is TGTGCCAGCAGCCCCCGGGTGGACAGTTATTCACCCCTCCACTTT. It encodes CASSPRVDSYSPLHF. The rearrangement uses TRBV7-6 and TRBJ1-6, with TRBD1 as a possible D gene (6 bases). Germline-derived CDR1 and CDR2 are SGHVS and FNYEAQ. The CDR3 loop spans 15 amino acids. The V and J ends lost 5 bases and 8 bases respectively, with 16 bases between them.

This chain uses TRBV28 with TRBJ1-2; tentatively, D is TRBD1 (5 bases). V lost 5 bases and J lost 4, with 11 bases in between. The V gene's germline CDR1 is MDHEN and CDR2 SYDVKM. The CDR3 has 13 amino acids. This chain's CDR3 is CASSRQGFYGYTF. The DNA for the CDR3 is TGTGCCAGCAGTCGTCAGGGATTCTATGGCTACACCTTC.

The chain uses TRBV11-2 and TRBJ1-2, with TRBD1 as a possible D gene (5 bases). Trimming left V 1 base short and J 6 bases short, with 6 bases between. The CDR3 has 12 residues. The germline V gene encodes CDR1 SGHAT and CDR2 FQNNGV. CDR3 nucleotide sequence: TGTGCCAGCAGCTTAGTAGGGGATGGCTACACCTTC. Protein sequence: CASSLVGDGYTF.

The chain has TRBV28 and TRBJ1-5; tentative D call: TRBD1 (6 bases). The germline V gene has CDR1 MDHEN and CDR2 SYDVKM. Trimming removed 4 bases from V and 7 bases from J, with 14 bases in between. There are 14 residues in the CDR3. The CDR3 nucleotides read TGTGCCAGCAGTTCCCCACAGGGATACCAGCCCCAGCATTTT. Protein product: CASSSPQGYQPQHF.

The genes are TRBV19 and TRBJ1-1; 7 bases agree with TRBD1. The length of the CDR3 is 14 residues. From germline, CDR1 is LNHDA and CDR2 SQIVND (reference sequence). Trimming cost V 5 bases and J 0 bases; bases outside gene matches: 3. CDR3 loop: CASSGGQLNTEAFF. CDR3 in DNA: TGTGCCAGTAGTGGGGGACAGCTGAACACTGAAGCTTTCTTT.

This clone occurred a few times. The J gene is TRBJ1-1, the V gene TRBV29-1; D is possibly TRBD1 (5 bases). Germline CDR1 and CDR2: SQVTM and ANQGSEA. The CDR3 has 13 amino acids. Trimming removed 4 bases from V and 5 bases from J, with 14 bases in between. CDR3 loop: CSVGGGAGTEAFF. CDR3 bases: TGCAGCGTTGGGGGCGGGGCGGGGACTGAAGCTTTCTTT.

The J gene is TRBJ1-1, the V gene TRBV29-1; TRBD1 is a possible D gene (6 bases). The V gene lost 6 bases and the J gene lost 0 bases, with 14 bases spanning the gap. Looked up from germline, CDR1 is SQVTM and CDR2 is ANQGSEA. The CDR3 spans 14 residues. CDR3 sequence: CSVANRAMNTEAFF. DNA of the CDR3: TGCAGCGTCGCGAACAGGGCAATGAACACTGAAGCTTTCTTT.

CDR3 nucleotides: TGTGCCAGTACCAAGGACAGGGCTGACTATGGCTACACCTTC. Its translation: CASTKDRADYGYTF. This sequence joins TRBV19 and TRBJ1-2; TRBD1 matches 8 bases. The CDR3 covers 14 residues. The germline V gene has CDR1 LNHDA and CDR2 SQIVND (reference sequence). The V and J ends lost 7 bases and 3 bases, in that order; junction bases with no gene match: 7.

This clone was detected only once. The J gene is TRBJ2-1, the V gene TRBV7-8; the match to TRBD2 covers 10 bases. Germline V gene sequence: CDR1 SGHVS, CDR2 FQNEAQ. J gave up 4 bases and V 5 bases, and 8 bases lay outside the gene matches. The CDR3 contains 16 residues. The DNA for the CDR3 is TGTGCCAGCAGCACGCGGACTAGCGGACTTTACAATGAGCAGTTCTTC. It codes for CASSTRTSGLYNEQFF.

This chain uses TRBV29-1 with TRBJ2-7; 8 nucleotides match TRBD1. In germline, CDR1 is SQVTM, CDR2 ANQGSEA. V shed 7 bases, J shed 5 bases, and the junction held 13 bases outside the gene matches. The CDR3 is 14 residues long. The DNA of the CDR3 is TGCAGCGCCGAATTGACAGGGGCTCCCGACGAGCAGTACTTC. This sequence encodes CSAELTGAPDEQYF.

This clone was recorded a few times. The chain has TRBV6-1 and TRBJ1-1; D might be TRBD1 (5 bases). Trimming pared 3 bases from V and 3 bases from J, leaving 8 bases between. The CDR3 consists of 13 residues. Germline CDR1 reads MNHNS; CDR2 reads SASEGT. CDR3 sequence: CASSEEGHTEAFF. The CDR3 nucleotides are TGTGCCAGCAGTGAGGAGGGACACACTGAAGCTTTCTTT.

J is TRBJ2-5 and V is TRBV19; maybe TRBD1 (6 bases). This CDR3 region has 15 residues. CDR1 LNHDA and CDR2 SQIVND come from the germline V gene (reference sequence). Trimming pared 1 base from V and 2 bases from J, leaving 11 bases between. CDR3 coding DNA: TGTGCCAGTAGTATAGGCAGGGGAAAACAAGAGACCCAGTACTTC. Its translation: CASSIGRGKQETQYF.

The genes are TRBV7-9 and TRBJ2-3, with a tentative D call TRBD2 (6 bases). Germline V gives CDR1 SEHNR, CDR2 FQNEAQ (reference sequence). This CDR3 spans 18 amino acids. V lost 1 base, J lost 2 bases, and 19 bases lay in between. As DNA, the CDR3 is TGTGCCAGCAGCTTAGGCGCGGGACCGACGAGCCCCACAGATACGCAGTATTTT. Amino acid sequence: CASSLGAGPTSPTDTQYF.

This chain links TRBV2 with TRBJ2-1, with D tentatively TRBD1 (5 bases). V lost 3 bases and J lost 3, with 24 bases in between. Germline V gene sequence: CDR1 SNHLY, CDR2 FYNNEI. The CDR3 is 19 amino acids. The CDR3 reads CASSEPSTRETGNYNEQFF. Here the CDR3 DNA reads TGTGCCAGCAGTGAGCCATCCACCAGAGAAACAGGTAACTACAATGAGCAGTTCTTC.

This chain connects TRBV9 to TRBJ1-1; 8 positions agree with TRBD1. Germline V gene lookup returns CDR1 SGDLS and CDR2 YYNGEE. The CDR3 runs 14 residues. Trimming at V came to 2 bases and at J to 1 base, leaving 1 base not matched to a gene. DNA of the CDR3: TGTGCCAGCAGCGTCGACAGGGGGAACACTGAAGCTTTCTTT. Translating it yields CASSVDRGNTEAFF.

The CDR3 nucleotides are TGTGCCAGCAGCGATTTACCGGGACAGGGGTTCCCCTACGAGCAGTACTTC. It translates to CASSDLPGQGFPYEQYF. The chain recombines TRBV28 with TRBJ2-7; TRBD1 matches 10 bases. The germline V gene has CDR1 MDHEN and CDR2 SYDVKM. The ends lost 6 bases at V and 2 bases at J; junction bases unmatched: 13. The CDR3 runs 17 residues.